The 27 T cell receptor beta chains reported below all come from one sample, sequenced in a study of cytomegalovirus exposure and HLA in healthy donors. Primers: 60 Vbeta forward and 13 Jbeta reverse. TCRdb's table, derived via immunoSEQ multiplex PCR, lists solely in-frame clones and lacks some. In total, the table holds roughly 200,000 clones. The material sequenced was PBMCs. The receptors come from a young man in good health and CMV-seronegative.

The rearrangement links TRBV5-6 to TRBJ2-5; 7 bases line up with TRBD1. V lost 5 bases to trimming and J lost 0 bases; unmatched junction nucleotides: 4. Germline CDR1 reads SGHDT; CDR2 reads YYEEEE. The CDR3 is 14 residues long. The CDR3 DNA is TGTGCCAGCAGGGTAGACAGGGACCAAGAGACCCAGTACTTC. Protein sequence: CASRVDRDQETQYF.

This chain links TRBV9 with TRBJ1-2; no firm D call. V lost 4 bases and J lost 5, with 12 bases in between. This CDR3 spans 13 amino acids. Germline CDR1 and CDR2: SGDLS and YYNGEE. CDR3: CASSPRGLYGYTF. CDR3 nucleotide sequence: TGTGCCAGCAGCCCCCGAGGTTTGTATGGCTACACCTTC.

J is TRBJ1-2 and V is TRBV29-1, with TRBD1 matching over 8 bases. Germline assignment: CDR1 SQVTM and CDR2 ANQGSEA. This CDR3 spans 14 amino acids. J lost 6 bases, V lost 5 bases, and 11 bases had no gene match. CDR3 loop: CSVLQGTGSNGYTF. The CDR3 coding sequence is TGCAGCGTTCTACAGGGGACAGGAAGTAATGGCTACACCTTC. Based on the CDR3 plus reference TRBV29-1 and TRBJ1-2, the full variable domain is SAVISQKPSRDICQRGTSLTIQCQVDSQVTMMFWYRQQPGQSLTLIATANQGSEATYESGFVIDKFPISRPNLTFSTLTVSNMSPEDSSIYLCSVLQGTGSNGYTFGSGTRLTVV.

The CDR3 DNA is TGCGCCAGCAGTGAGGCGTTTACCCAAGAGACCCAGTACTTC. Translating gives CASSEAFTQETQYF. This chain links TRBV10-1 with TRBJ2-5; no clear D gene. V lost 2 bases, J lost 1 base, and 8 bases lay in between. CDR1 WNHNN and CDR2 SYGVQD come from the germline V gene (reference sequence). The CDR3 spans 14 residues.

The chain uses TRBV4-2 and TRBJ1-4; D unresolved. The germline gives CDR1 LGHNA, CDR2 YNFKEQ. The V and J ends lost 3 bases and 4 bases respectively, with 6 bases between them. The CDR3 is made up of 13 amino acids. CDR3 sequence: CASSQRDNEKLFF. The CDR3 nucleotides are TGTGCCAGCAGCCAGAGGGATAATGAAAAACTGTTTTTT.

The rearrangement joins TRBV7-6 to TRBJ2-3, with 9 positions matching TRBD1. V was pared by 4 bases and J by 5 bases, with 4 bases of the junction left unmatched. The CDR3 totals 14 residues. CDR1 is SGHVS, CDR2 FNYEAQ, per germline. The CDR3 is CASSSGQGRDTQYF. CDR3 bases: TGTGCCAGCAGCTCGGGACAGGGACGAGATACGCAGTATTTT.

The chain is built from TRBV5-6 and TRBJ2-3; 9 bases map to TRBD2. Germline assignment: CDR1 SGHDT and CDR2 YYEEEE. The length of the CDR3 is 17 residues. The junction had 8 bases not matched to a gene; V was cut back by 1 base and J by 2 bases. CDR3 nucleotide sequence: TGTGCCAGCAGCTTGAGGGGTGCGGGGGGGATCACAGATACGCAGTATTTT. Translation: CASSLRGAGGITDTQYF.

The chain uses TRBV10-3 and TRBJ2-2, with D possibly TRBD2 on 5 matching bases. Germline CDR1 ENHRY, CDR2 SYGVKD. This CDR3 comprises 17 residues. Trimming pared 0 bases from V and 4 bases from J, leaving 15 bases between. CDR3 sequence (DNA): TGTGCCATCAGTGAGTCGAGTACTAGTCCGGTCACCGGGGAGCTGTTTTTT. Translating gives CAISESSTSPVTGELFF.

The chain recombines TRBV5-6 with TRBJ2-7; TRBD2 aligns across 9 bases. Germline V gene lookup returns CDR1 SGHDT and CDR2 YYEEEE. V trimming: 4 bases; J trimming: 0 bases; junction bases outside the gene matches: 2. CDR3 length equals 14 residues. DNA of the CDR3: TGTGCCAGCAGCCTGGGACTAGCCTCCTACGAGCAGTACTTC. Translating gives CASSLGLASYEQYF.

The chain uses TRBV4-2 and TRBJ2-7, with TRBD2 matching 8 bases. The germline V gene encodes CDR1 LGHNA and CDR2 YNFKEQ. The CDR3 covers 15 residues. J was trimmed by 2 bases and V by 0 bases; bases with no gene match: 3. The CDR3 reads CASSQDTRGAYEQYF. DNA of the CDR3: TGTGCCAGCAGCCAAGATACGCGGGGGGCCTACGAGCAGTACTTC.

The chain has TRBV10-3 and TRBJ1-5, with 8 bases identical to TRBD1. This CDR3 comprises 13 residues. CDR1 is ENHRY and CDR2 is SYGVKD in the germline V gene. The V gene end was trimmed by 8 bases and the J gene end by 5 bases; junction bases not matched to a gene: 5. The CDR3, as DNA: TGTGCCATCGCCCCGGGACAGGATCAGCCCCAGCATTTT. Translation gives CAIAPGQDQPQHF.

This sequence joins TRBV14 and TRBJ2-1; D perhaps matches TRBD2 (5 bases). The CDR3 extends over 13 amino acids. Trimming stripped 4 bases from V and 10 bases from J, with 14 bases between. Germline-derived CDR1 and CDR2 are SGHDN and FVKESK. The CDR3, as DNA: TGTGCCAGCAGCCTTACCCGGCTAGCAGAGCAGTTCTTC. Translating it yields CASSLTRLAEQFF.

The gene calls are TRBV5-1 and TRBJ2-4; D may be TRBD2 (6 bases). Trimming pared 0 bases from V and 1 base from J, leaving 20 bases between. Germline loops: CDR1 SGHRS, CDR2 YFSETQ. The CDR3 has 19 residues. The CDR3 here is CASSLASEGAGLAKNIQYF. CDR3 DNA: TGCGCCAGCAGCTTGGCCTCGGAGGGAGCGGGTCTGGCCAAAAACATTCAGTACTTC.

The genes are TRBV11-3 and TRBJ1-6; D is possibly TRBD1 (6 bases). Trimming took off 2 bases at V and 8 bases at J, with 13 bases between the two ends. Germline CDR1 is SGHNT and CDR2 is YENEEA. The CDR3 extends over 15 amino acids. The CDR3: CASSLTTGRDSPLHF. DNA of the CDR3: TGTGCCAGCAGCTTAACGACAGGCAGGGATTCACCCCTCCACTTT. Drawing the rest from reference TRBV11-3 and TRBJ1-6, the complete variable domain is EAGVVQSPRYKIIEKKQPVAFWCNPISGHNTLYWYLQNLGQGPELLIRYENEEAVDDSQLPKDRFSAERLKGVDSTLKIQPAELGDSAVYLCASSLTTGRDSPLHFGNGTRLTVT.

This sequence joins TRBV9 and TRBJ1-5; D gene uncertain. The CDR3 has 15 residues. The germline gives CDR1 SGDLS, CDR2 YYNGEE. Trimming removed 1 base at V and 0 bases at J, with 8 bases between. As DNA, the CDR3 is TGTGCCAGCAGCGTATCAGGATATAGCAATCAGCCCCAGCATTTT. This encodes CASSVSGYSNQPQHF.

The gene calls are TRBV6-6 and TRBJ2-2; possible D gene TRBD1, 7 bases. V lost 0 bases, J lost 12 bases, and 17 bases lay in between. The germline gives CDR1 MNHNY, CDR2 SVGAGI (reference sequence). The CDR3 runs to 15 residues. The CDR3 DNA follows: TGTGCCAGCAGTTACTCGGAGGGGACAGTAGGACAGCTGTTTTTT. This encodes CASSYSEGTVGQLFF.

The CDR3 DNA follows: TGTGCCAGTAGTATAGGCGTCAATGAGCAGTTCTTC. Translation gives CASSIGVNEQFF. The rearrangement links TRBV19 to TRBJ2-1; unclear D gene. The germline V gene has CDR1 LNHDA and CDR2 SQIVND (reference sequence). This CDR3 contains 12 residues. The V end was cut by 1 base, the J end by 6 bases, with 4 bases between.

This rearrangement joins TRBV27 to TRBJ2-1, with D hard to call. This CDR3 is 13 amino acids long. The V and J ends lost 3 bases and 2 bases respectively, with 5 bases between them. Germline V CDR1 and CDR2: MNHEY, SMNVEV (reference sequence). CDR3 protein: CASSFQTYNEQFF. The CDR3, as DNA: TGTGCCAGCAGTTTCCAAACCTACAATGAGCAGTTCTTC.

V gene TRBV5-1 combines with J gene TRBJ1-1; D gene ambiguous. Germline CDR1 and CDR2: SGHRS and YFSETQ. V gave up 0 bases and J gave up 4 bases, with 7 bases separating them. CDR3 length: 13 amino acids. The DNA for the CDR3 is TGCGCCAGCAGCTTGGGCCGAGGCACTGAAGCTTTCTTT. It translates to CASSLGRGTEAFF.

The rearrangement uses TRBV19 and TRBJ2-7; 9 nucleotides line up with TRBD1. From germline, CDR1 is LNHDA and CDR2 SQIVND (reference sequence). The J segment lost 6 bases and the V segment lost 7 bases, leaving 10 bases of the junction unmatched. This CDR3 contains 14 residues. The chain's CDR3 is CASTLTGGLGEQYF. The CDR3 DNA reads TGTGCCAGTACCTTAACAGGGGGCCTTGGCGAGCAGTACTTC.

V is TRBV29-1 and J is TRBJ2-1, with 11 bases identical to TRBD2. This CDR3 comprises 18 residues. Germline lookup yields CDR1 SQVTM and CDR2 ANQGSEA. The V and J ends lost 3 bases and 3 bases, in that order; junction bases with no gene match: 13. The CDR3 loop is CSVDGLAGGTPHYNEQFF. DNA of the CDR3: TGCAGCGTTGACGGGCTAGCGGGAGGTACCCCCCACTACAATGAGCAGTTCTTC.

The chain links TRBV19 to TRBJ2-1; D is possibly TRBD2 (7 bases). The germline V gene has CDR1 LNHDA and CDR2 SQIVND (reference sequence). V lost 3 bases and J lost 8, with 20 bases in between. The CDR3 spans 16 residues. The CDR3 coding sequence is TGTGCCAGTAGTATCCCCGGCCGGGGGGCCGGGGATGAGCAGTTCTTC. Translation gives CASSIPGRGAGDEQFF.

This chain uses TRBV29-1 with TRBJ2-7, with 9 nucleotides matching TRBD1. Germline loops: CDR1 SQVTM, CDR2 ANQGSEA. The CDR3 is 14 amino acids. With V trimmed by 3 bases and J by 1 base, 4 bases remained unmatched. The CDR3: CSVDQGTGSYEQYF. CDR3 DNA: TGCAGCGTTGATCAAGGGACAGGGTCCTACGAGCAGTACTTC.

CDR3 in DNA: TGTGCCAGCAGTTTGACTAGGCGGGGCAACATTCAGTACTTC. Translating it yields CASSLTRRGNIQYF. The chain employs TRBV27 and TRBJ2-4; weak D call: TRBD2 (6 bases). V lost 3 bases, J lost 7 bases, and 13 bases lay in between. Per germline, CDR1 MNHEY and CDR2 SMNVEV (reference sequence). CDR3 length equals 14 residues.

The rearrangement links TRBV10-1 to TRBJ2-7; 7 nucleotides agree with TRBD1. The CDR3 spans 16 residues. Germline V gene data show CDR1 as WNHNN and CDR2 as SYGVQD (reference sequence). V gave up 6 bases and J gave up 3 bases; unmatched junction bases: 14. The CDR3 reads CASSPTGLGSGYEQYF. The CDR3 DNA sequence: TGCGCCAGCAGCCCGACAGGGTTGGGGAGCGGCTACGAGCAGTACTTC.

The chain links TRBV7-8 to TRBJ1-1; no clear D gene. V was clipped by 5 bases and J by 3 bases, with 10 bases between them. This CDR3 region has 13 residues. Germline V gene lookup returns CDR1 SGHVS and CDR2 FQNEAQ. This CDR3 is CASSPSGYTEAFF. In DNA, the CDR3 is TGTGCCAGCAGCCCCAGCGGGTACACTGAAGCTTTCTTT.

The chain carries TRBV9 and TRBJ2-3, with TRBD2 matching over 11 bases. CDR3 length: 14 residues. J lost 14 bases, V lost 0 bases, and 8 bases had no gene match. The germline gives CDR1 SGDLS, CDR2 YYNGEE. The CDR3 region has the DNA TGTGCCAGCAGCGTAGAAACTAGCGGGAGTCGAATGTATTTT. Translating it yields CASSVETSGSRMYF.